This T cell receptor beta chain was captured by sequencing in a study of T cell responses to AZD1222 COVID-19 vaccine. V dropped 5 bases and J dropped 1 base, with 2 bases sitting between them. The V gene's germline CDR1 is KGHSH and CDR2 LQKENI. This CDR3 has 12 amino acids. Repertoires were generated with immunoSEQ multiplex PCR, while TCRdb's copy carries only in-frame clones and drops some. This sample has fewer than 200,000 clones; 90% to 95% occur once, and the top ten carry around 4.5%. This chain uses TRBV18 with TRBJ2-2; D unclear. Specimen: peripheral blood, collected on day 0 of MenACWY control vaccination. The sequence came from an adult in good health. The CDR3 loop reads CASSENTGELFF. Written as DNA, the CDR3 is TGTGCCAGCTCAGAGAACACCGGGGAGCTGTTTTTT.